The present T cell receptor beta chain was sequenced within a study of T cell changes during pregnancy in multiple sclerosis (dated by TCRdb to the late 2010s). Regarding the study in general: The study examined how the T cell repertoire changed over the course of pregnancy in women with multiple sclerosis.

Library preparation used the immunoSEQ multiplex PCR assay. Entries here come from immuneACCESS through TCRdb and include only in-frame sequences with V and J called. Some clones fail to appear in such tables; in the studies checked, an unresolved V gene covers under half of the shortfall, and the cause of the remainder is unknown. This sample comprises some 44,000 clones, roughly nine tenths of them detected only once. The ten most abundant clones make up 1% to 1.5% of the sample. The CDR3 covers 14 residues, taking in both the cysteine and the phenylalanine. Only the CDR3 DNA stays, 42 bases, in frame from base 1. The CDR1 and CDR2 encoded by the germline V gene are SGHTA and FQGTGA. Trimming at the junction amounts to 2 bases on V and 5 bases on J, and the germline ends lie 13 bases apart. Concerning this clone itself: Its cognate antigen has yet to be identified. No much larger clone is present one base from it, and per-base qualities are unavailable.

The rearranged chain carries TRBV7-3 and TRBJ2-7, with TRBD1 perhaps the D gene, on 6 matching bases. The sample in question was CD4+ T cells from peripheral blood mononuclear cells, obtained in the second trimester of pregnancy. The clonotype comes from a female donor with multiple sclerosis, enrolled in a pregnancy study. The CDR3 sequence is CASSLGGRTDEQYF. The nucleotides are TGTGCCAGCAGCTTAGGGGGCCGCACCGACGAGCAGTACTTC.